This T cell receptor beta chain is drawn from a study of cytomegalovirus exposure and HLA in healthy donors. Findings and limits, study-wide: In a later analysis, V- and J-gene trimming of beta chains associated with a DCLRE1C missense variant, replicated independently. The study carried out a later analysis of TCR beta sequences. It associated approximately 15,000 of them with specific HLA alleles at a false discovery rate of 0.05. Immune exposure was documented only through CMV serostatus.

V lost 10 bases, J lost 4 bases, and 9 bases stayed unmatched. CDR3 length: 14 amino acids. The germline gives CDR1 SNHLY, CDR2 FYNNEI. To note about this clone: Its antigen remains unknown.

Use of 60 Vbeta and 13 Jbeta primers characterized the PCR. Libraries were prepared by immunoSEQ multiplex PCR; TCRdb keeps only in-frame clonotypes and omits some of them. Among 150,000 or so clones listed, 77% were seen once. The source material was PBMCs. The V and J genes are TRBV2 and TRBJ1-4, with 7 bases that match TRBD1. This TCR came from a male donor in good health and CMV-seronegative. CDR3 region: CATERGHDNEKLFF. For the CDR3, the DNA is TGTGCCACAGAGAGGGGGCACGATAATGAAAAACTGTTTTTT.